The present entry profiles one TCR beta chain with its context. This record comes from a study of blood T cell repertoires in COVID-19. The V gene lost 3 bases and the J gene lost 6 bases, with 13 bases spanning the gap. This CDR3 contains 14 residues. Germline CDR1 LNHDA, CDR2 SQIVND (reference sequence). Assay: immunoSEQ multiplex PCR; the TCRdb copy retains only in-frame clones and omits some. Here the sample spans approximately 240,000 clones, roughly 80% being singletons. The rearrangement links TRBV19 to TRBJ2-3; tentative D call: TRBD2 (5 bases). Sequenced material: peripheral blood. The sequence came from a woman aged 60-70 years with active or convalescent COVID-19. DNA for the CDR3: TGTGCCAGTAGTATCGGGGTAGACACTGATACGCAGTATTTT. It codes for CASSIGVDTDTQYF.